This TCR beta chain was found in a study of T cells in narcolepsy. Remarks on this clone: What it binds is unknown.

Whole-study results and caveats: Autoreactive HCRT-specific and TRIB2-specific clonotypes were marked in same-patient CSF-versus-blood CD4+ comparisons. Autoreactive clone sequences were missing from some blood memory CD4+ repertoires.

The protocol was immunoSEQ multiplex PCR, while the TCRdb copy is restricted to in-frame clones and leaves out a portion. The sample lists about 30,000 clones; around 83% were seen once. Per the germline V gene, CDR1 is SEHNR and CDR2 is FQNEAQ (reference sequence). This CDR3 comprises 14 residues. V lost 5 bases to trimming and J lost 1 base, with 10 bases between them. The rearrangement links TRBV7-9 to TRBJ2-3; D may match TRBD1 or TRBD2 (5 bases each). Specimen: CD45RA- memory CD4+ T cells from PBMCs. The clonotype originates from a human donor with narcolepsy. The CDR3 here is CASSPRDGTDTQYF. Here the CDR3 DNA reads TGTGCCAGCAGCCCCCGGGACGGCACAGATACGCAGTATTTT. Supplemented by reference TRBV7-9 and TRBJ2-3, the full variable domain reads DTGVSQNPRHKITKRGQNVTFRCDPISEHNRLYWYRQTLGQGPEFLTYFQNEAQLEKSRLLSDRFSAERPKGSFSTLEIQRTEQGDSAMYLCASSPRDGTDTQYFGPGTRLTVL.